This T cell receptor (beta chain) was obtained from a study of blood T cell repertoires in COVID-19. Across the whole study: T cells, B-cell-depleted T cells, or PBMCs supplied cDNA or gDNA.

The CDR3 consists of 15 residues. The germline CDR1 and CDR2 sequences are SNHLY and FYNNEI. With 6 bases clipped from V and 5 bases from J, the junction kept 8 bases outside the gene matches. The repertoire was sequenced with immunoSEQ multiplex PCR; TCRdb's copy has only in-frame clones and lacks some. The table includes tens of thousands of clones, roughly 83% detected once. Sequencing input: peripheral blood. The rearrangement joins TRBV2 to TRBJ2-2, with 8 bases identical to TRBD2. The clonotype comes from a human donor with active COVID-19. The donor label of this sample is uncertain. The CDR3: CASRESGGVTGELFF. CDR3 bases: TGTGCCAGCAGAGAGAGCGGGGGCGTTACCGGGGAGCTGTTTTTT.